A single sample is the source of the 10 T cell receptor beta chains below, sequenced in a study of T-cell memory formation after mild COVID-19. From the 5' RACE reads, TCRdb called clonotypes with MiXCR, one entry per CDR3 protein. The data contain fewer than 350,000 distinct CDR3 sequences, about 13% of them seen just once; the ten biggest clones take up roughly 23%. Sequences were obtained from PBMCs or a T cell subset sorted from them (not recorded which). All receptors derive from a man younger than 35 who had mild COVID-19 (a few samples of this study predate the infection). Cell type and time point are not known.

In this sample, this clonotype turned up a few times. The chain couples TRBV7-3 to TRBJ1-6, with a weak D call TRBD1 (5 bases). V shed 5 bases and J shed 5 bases, with 10 bases lying between them. Germline lookup yields CDR1 SGHTA and CDR2 FQGTGA. The CDR3 spans 14 residues. Here the CDR3 reads CASSRGGNNSPLHF. CDR3 coding DNA: TGTGCCAGCAGCAGGGGAGGCAATAATTCACCCCTCCACTTT. The full variable domain, completed using reference TRBV7-3 and TRBJ1-6, is GAGVSQTPSNKVTEKGKYVELRCDPISGHTALYWYRQSLGQGPEFLIYFQGTGAADDSGLPNDRFFAVRPEGSVSTLKIQRTERGDSAVYLCASSRGGNNSPLHFGNGTRLTVT.

The rearrangement uses TRBV5-1 and TRBJ2-2; D gene uncertain. Trimming took 3 bases from V and 1 from J, leaving 10 bases between them. The CDR3 contains 15 residues. Per germline, CDR1 SGHRS and CDR2 YFSETQ. The CDR3 sequence: CASSSLPRNTGELFF. The CDR3 DNA reads TGCGCCAGCAGCTCCCTCCCGCGGAACACCGGGGAGCTGTTTTTT.

The sample holds a few counts of this clonotype. V gene TRBV20-1 combines with J gene TRBJ1-4; D might be TRBD1 (5 bases). CDR3 length equals 14 residues. Germline CDR1 is DFQATT and CDR2 is SNEGSKA (reference sequence). The V and J ends lost 6 bases and 8 bases respectively, with 19 bases between them. The CDR3 reads CSARWAGLGEKLFF. CDR3 DNA sequence: TGCAGTGCCAGATGGGCAGGGCTAGGCGAAAAACTGTTTTTT.

The genes are TRBV7-2 and TRBJ1-5; D gene ambiguous. V gave up 6 bases and J gave up 1 base, with 7 bases separating them. The CDR3 is 13 residues long. Per the germline V gene, CDR1 is SGHTA and CDR2 is FQGNSA. The CDR3: CASRPDSNQPQHF. Written as DNA, the CDR3 is TGTGCCAGCAGGCCCGACAGCAATCAGCCCCAGCATTTT. The full variable domain, rest sourced from reference TRBV7-2 and TRBJ1-5, is GAGVSQSPSNKVTEKGKDVELRCDPISGHTALYWYRQSLGQGLEFLIYFQGNSAPDKSGLPSDRFSAERTGGSVSTLTIQRTQQEDSAVYLCASRPDSNQPQHFGDGTRLSIL.

This clonotype turned up a few times. This chain uses TRBV7-3 with TRBJ2-5; possibly TRBD2 for D (6 bases). The germline gives CDR1 SGHTA, CDR2 FQGTGA. The CDR3 sequence is 16 residues long. Trimming took off 5 bases at V and 4 bases at J, with 20 bases between the two ends. The CDR3 sequence is CASSPVESGPRETQYF. The CDR3 DNA reads TGTGCCAGCAGCCCTGTTGAAAGCGGGCCTCGAGAGACCCAGTACTTC.

This clonotype was counted a few times. The chain couples TRBV15 to TRBJ2-1; 8 nucleotides agree with TRBD1. In germline, CDR1 is LNHNV, CDR2 YYDKDF (reference sequence). The CDR3 spans 13 residues. Trimming took 5 bases from V and 4 from J; bases not matched to a gene: 1. The DNA for the CDR3 is TGTGCCACCAGCTGGACAGGGTACAATGAGCAGTTCTTC. Its protein is CATSWTGYNEQFF.

The sample holds a few counts of this clonotype. The genes are TRBV27 and TRBJ2-7, with TRBD1 as a possible D gene (5 bases). Between the trimmed V and J ends, which lost 4 bases and 0 bases, there was a span of 13 bases. The germline V gene has CDR1 MNHEY and CDR2 SMNVEV (reference sequence). The CDR3 is 15 residues long. CDR3 DNA sequence: TGTGCCAGCAGTTCCTGGGGCAGCAACTCCTACGAGCAGTACTTC. It codes for CASSSWGSNSYEQYF.

In this sample, this clonotype turned up a few times. The V call is TRBV28, the J call TRBJ1-5; 7 nucleotides align to TRBD1. The V segment lost 6 bases and the J segment 0 bases; nucleotides outside the gene matches: 8. The CDR3 is 16 residues long. Germline V CDR1 and CDR2: MDHEN, SYDVKM. The CDR3 DNA is TGTGCCAGCAGGCGAGACAGGGCCGCTAGCAATCAGCCCCAGCATTTT. It encodes CASRRDRAASNQPQHF.

A few counts support this clonotype. V usage is TRBV5-6 and J usage is TRBJ1-4; TRBD1 matches at 9 bases. J gave up 7 bases and V 3 bases, and 4 bases lay outside the gene matches. The CDR3 length is 14 residues. Germline CDR1 is SGHDT and CDR2 is YYEEEE. CDR3 sequence reads: CASSYDRGSEKLFF. The CDR3 nucleotides are TGTGCCAGCAGCTACGACAGGGGGAGTGAAAAACTGTTTTTT.

The chain uses TRBV12-3 or TRBV12-4 and TRBJ1-2, with 9 bases fitting TRBD1. V trimming: 6 bases; J trimming: 4 bases; junction bases outside the gene matches: 6. CDR3 length equals 14 residues. The CDR3: CASREQGAGYGYTF. DNA of the CDR3: TGTGCCAGCAGGGAACAGGGGGCGGGCTATGGCTACACCTTC.